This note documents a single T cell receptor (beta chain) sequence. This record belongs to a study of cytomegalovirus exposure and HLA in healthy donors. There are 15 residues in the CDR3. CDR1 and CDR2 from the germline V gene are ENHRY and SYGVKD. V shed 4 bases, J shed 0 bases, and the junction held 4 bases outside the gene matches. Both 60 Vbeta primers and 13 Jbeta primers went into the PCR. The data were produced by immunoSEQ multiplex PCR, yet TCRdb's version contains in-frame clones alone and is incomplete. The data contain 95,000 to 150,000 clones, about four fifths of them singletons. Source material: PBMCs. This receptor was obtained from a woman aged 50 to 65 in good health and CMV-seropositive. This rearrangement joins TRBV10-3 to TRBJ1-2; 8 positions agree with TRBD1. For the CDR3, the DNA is TGTGCCATCAGTGGGACAGGGAAAGCTAACTATGGCTACACCTTC. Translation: CAISGTGKANYGYTF.